This T cell receptor beta chain was sequenced for a study of T-cell reconstitution after alpha-beta-depleted transplantation in children. The study's findings and limits: T-cell numbers and diversity one year post-transplant derived largely from freshly generated T cells. Surviving recipient T cells and thymic progenitors underlay high day-60 TCRbeta diversity in some patients. After transplant, at about two months, alpha-beta T cells were reportedly derived from several hundred expanded graft clones.

Unique molecular identifiers featured in how the TCRbeta library was prepared. TCRdb recomputed calls from the PCR reads with MiXCR, one row per CDR3 protein. Of a few hundred thousand distinct CDR3 sequences listed, 10% to 15% are singletons. For this clonotype: Its antigen is still unknown.

Germline V gives CDR1 SGHVS, CDR2 FNYEAQ. The V end was cut by 1 base, the J end by 3 bases, with 10 bases between. There are 14 residues in the CDR3. This TCR derives from a male patient between 5 and 17 years old who had a stem cell transplant for acute myeloid leukemia, so the T cells may come from the graft donor. This chain links TRBV7-6 with TRBJ2-7; D unresolved. The material sequenced was PBMCs, mostly from graft donor cells, taken 360 days after TCRalphabeta/CD19-depleted stem cell transplant. This CDR3 is CASSLGHIYYEQYF. DNA for the CDR3: TGTGCCAGCAGCTTAGGCCACATTTACTACGAGCAGTACTTC.